In its sample, the clone carrying this TCR beta chain was seen many times. Its antigen is unknown. RNA transcripts served as the template for amplifying TCR beta CDR3 regions. HTBI primers were used for first-round RT-PCR of the TCR CDR3. TCRdb reanalysed the multiplex PCR reads using MiXCR and keeps one entry per CDR3 protein. The sample has roughly 580,000 distinct CDR3 sequences, approximately 15% seen once; the top ten hold 5.5% to 7.5%. The CDR3 is 14 residues long. Deletions cut 10 bases from V and 0 bases from J, with 14 bases between. The germline V gene has CDR1 SNHLY and CDR2 FYNNEI. Each diagnosis was grounded in clinical symptoms, serum thyroxine and TRAb, thyroid ultrasound, and orbital computed tomography. The entry originates in a study of T cells in Graves' hyperthyroidism and ophthalmopathy. Overall study results and limits: The model identified upcoming ophthalmopathy a median 6.5 months ahead of onset.

Material for sequencing was blood. This receptor was obtained from a woman aged 25 to 39 with Graves' hyperthyroidism that later progressed to Graves' ophthalmopathy. The V and J genes are TRBV2 and TRBJ2-3; D is perhaps TRBD2 (5 bases). CDR3 nucleotide sequence: TGTGCCAACCCCCTAGCTCCTAGCACAGATACGCAGTATTTT. This codes for CANPLAPSTDTQYF.